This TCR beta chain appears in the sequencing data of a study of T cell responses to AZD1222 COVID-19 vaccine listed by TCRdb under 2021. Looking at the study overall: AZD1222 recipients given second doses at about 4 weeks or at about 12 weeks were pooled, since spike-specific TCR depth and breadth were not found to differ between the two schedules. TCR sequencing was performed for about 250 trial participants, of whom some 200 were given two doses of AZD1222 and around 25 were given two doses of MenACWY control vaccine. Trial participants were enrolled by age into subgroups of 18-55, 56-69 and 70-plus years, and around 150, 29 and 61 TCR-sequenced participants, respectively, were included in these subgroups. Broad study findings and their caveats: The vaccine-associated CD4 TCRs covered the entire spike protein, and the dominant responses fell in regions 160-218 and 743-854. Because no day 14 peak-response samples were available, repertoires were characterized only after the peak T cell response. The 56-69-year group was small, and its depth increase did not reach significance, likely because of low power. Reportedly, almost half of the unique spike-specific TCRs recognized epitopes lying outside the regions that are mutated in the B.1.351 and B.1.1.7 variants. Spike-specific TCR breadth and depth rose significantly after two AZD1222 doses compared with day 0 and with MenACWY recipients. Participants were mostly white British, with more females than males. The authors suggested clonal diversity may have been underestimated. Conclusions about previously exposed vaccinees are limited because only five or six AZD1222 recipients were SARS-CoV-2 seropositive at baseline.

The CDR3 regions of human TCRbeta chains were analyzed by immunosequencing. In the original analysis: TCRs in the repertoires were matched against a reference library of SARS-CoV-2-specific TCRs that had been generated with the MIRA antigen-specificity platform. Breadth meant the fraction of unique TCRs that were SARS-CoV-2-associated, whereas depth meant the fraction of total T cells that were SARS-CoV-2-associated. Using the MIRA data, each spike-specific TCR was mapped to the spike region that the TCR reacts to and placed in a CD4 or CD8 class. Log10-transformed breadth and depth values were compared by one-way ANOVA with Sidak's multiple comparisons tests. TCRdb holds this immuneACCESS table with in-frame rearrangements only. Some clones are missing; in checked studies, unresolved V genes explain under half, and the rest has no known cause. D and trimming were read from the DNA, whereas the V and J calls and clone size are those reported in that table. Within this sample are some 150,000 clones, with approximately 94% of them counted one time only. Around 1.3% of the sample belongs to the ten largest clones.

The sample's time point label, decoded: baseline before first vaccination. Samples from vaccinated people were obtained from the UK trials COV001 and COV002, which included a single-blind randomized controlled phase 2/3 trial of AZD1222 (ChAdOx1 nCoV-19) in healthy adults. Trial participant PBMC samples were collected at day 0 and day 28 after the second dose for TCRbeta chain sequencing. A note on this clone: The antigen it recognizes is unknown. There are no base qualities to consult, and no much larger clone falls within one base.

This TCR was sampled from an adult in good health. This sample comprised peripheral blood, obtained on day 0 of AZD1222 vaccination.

The nucleotides read TGTGCCAGTAGTATAGGGCAGGGTTGGAAGCCCCAGCATTTT. Its translation reads: CASSIGQGWKPQHF. The chain employs TRBV19 and TRBJ1-5; the best D guess is TRBD1, with 5 bases matching. CDR1 and CDR2 were assigned from the germline V gene (reference sequence) as LNHDA and SQIVND. From the cysteine up to the phenylalanine, the CDR3 has a length of 14 residues. The sequence is cut down to CDR3 DNA, 42 bases in frame from base 1. The trim is 1 base for V and 8 bases for J, with a gap of 12 bases between the germline ends.